This TCR beta chain was captured in a study of T cell changes during pregnancy in multiple sclerosis. Some clones are missing from TCRdb's copy, which holds only in-frame ones; the method was immunoSEQ multiplex PCR. The repertoire has 55,000 to 65,000 clones, about 92% of them found once; the top ten carry roughly 3.3%. The CDR3 loop spans 17 amino acids. Germline values: CDR1 SGHNT, CDR2 YYREEE (reference sequence). V dropped 3 bases and J dropped 0; count of bases not matched to a gene: 8. The sample here was peripheral blood, taken in the first trimester of pregnancy. The receptor's source is a female donor in good health, enrolled as a control in a pregnancy study. The rearrangement joins TRBV5-4 to TRBJ1-3; TRBD1 aligns across 8 bases. The CDR3 nucleotides read TGTGCCAGCAGCTCATACAGGGGGTTAAGCTCTGGAAACACCATATATTTT. Its protein product is CASSSYRGLSSGNTIYF.